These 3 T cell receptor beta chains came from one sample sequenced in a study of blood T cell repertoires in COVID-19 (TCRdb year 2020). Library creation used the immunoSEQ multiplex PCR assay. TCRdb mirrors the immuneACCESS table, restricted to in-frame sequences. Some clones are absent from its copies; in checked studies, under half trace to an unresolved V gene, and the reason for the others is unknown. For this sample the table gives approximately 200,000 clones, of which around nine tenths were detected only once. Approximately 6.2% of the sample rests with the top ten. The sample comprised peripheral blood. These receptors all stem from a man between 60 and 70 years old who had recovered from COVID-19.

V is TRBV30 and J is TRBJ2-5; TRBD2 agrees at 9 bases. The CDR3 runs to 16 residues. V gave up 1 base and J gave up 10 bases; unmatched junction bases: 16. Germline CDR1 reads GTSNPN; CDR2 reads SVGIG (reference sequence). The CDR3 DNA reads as TGTGCCTGGAGTGAGGAAAGGAGGAGCGGGGGGCAGGGCCAGTACTTC. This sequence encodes CAWSEERRSGGQGQYF. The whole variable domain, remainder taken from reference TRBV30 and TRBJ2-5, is SQTIHQWPATLVQPVGSPLSLECTVEGTSNPNLYWYRQAAGRGLQLLFYSVGIGQISSEVPQNLSASRPQDRQFILSSKKLLLSDSGFYLCAWSEERRSGGQGQYFGPGTRLLVL.

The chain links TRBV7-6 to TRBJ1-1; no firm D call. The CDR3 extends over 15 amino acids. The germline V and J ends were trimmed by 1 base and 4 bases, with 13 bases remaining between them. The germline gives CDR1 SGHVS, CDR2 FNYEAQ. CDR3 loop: CASSLEFGGLTEAFF. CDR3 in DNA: TGTGCCAGCAGCTTAGAATTTGGAGGACTCACTGAAGCTTTCTTT.

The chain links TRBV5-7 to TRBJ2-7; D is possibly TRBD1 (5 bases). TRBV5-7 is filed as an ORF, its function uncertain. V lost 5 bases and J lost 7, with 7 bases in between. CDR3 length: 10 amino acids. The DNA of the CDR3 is TGTGCCAGCAGGACAGTTGAGCAGTACTTC. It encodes CASRTVEQYF.